Listed below are T cell receptor beta chains from one sample, sequenced in a study of T cell repertoires in cytomegalovirus infection. TCRdb itself ran the reads through MiXCR, one entry per CDR3 protein. The table shows around 330,000 distinct CDR3 sequences, with roughly 15% occurring only once. The sample was PBMCs. These receptors were taken from a human donor in good health (CMV status not recorded). Some clones in this sample may be carry-over from other donors' samples. The CDR3 runs from the conserved cysteine through the conserved F or W. Each record gives: J gene, D gene, V gene, clone size, CDR3 DNA, CDR3 protein. A D gene is named only where the DNA matches it firmly. Rows may omit the clone size; those that give it use once, few, many or a size class.

TRBJ1-2 TRBD1 TRBV19 many TGTGCCAGTAGTATGGACGACAGGGACTATGGCTACACCTTC CASSMDDRDYGYTF
TRBJ2-2 TRBD1 TRBV20-1 few TGCAGTGCTAGGCCACAGGGGGACACCGGGGAGCTGTTTTTT CSARPQGDTGELFF
TRBJ2-4 TRBD2 TRBV12-3/TRBV12-4 few TGTGCCAGCAGTTTCTGGGAGGGGAACATTCAGTACTTC CASSFWEGNIQYF
TRBJ1-5 . TRBV28 . TGTGCCAGCACCCCGATGGAGGCGCTGCGGCCCCAGCATTTT CASTPMEALRPQHF
TRBJ2-7 . TRBV5-1 . TGCGCCAGCAGCTTGGGGCTAAGCTCCTACGAGCAGTACTTC CASSLGLSSYEQYF
TRBJ1-2 . TRBV3-1 many TGTGCCAGCAGCCCGGGACACTATGGCTACACCTTC CASSPGHYGYTF
TRBJ2-3 TRBD1 TRBV13 . TGTGCCAGCAGCTTAGCCCGGCAGGGGGCCACAAACACAGATACGCAGTATTTT CASSLARQGATNTDTQYF
TRBJ2-5 TRBD1 TRBV6-6 . TGTGCCAGCAGCCCGGGGACAGGGATACAAGAGACCCAGTACTTC CASSPGTGIQETQYF
TRBJ2-5 . TRBV7-2 many TGTGCCAGCAGCCAAGAGATACAAGAGACCCAGTACTTC CASSQEIQETQYF
TRBJ1-4 TRBD1 TRBV2 . TGTGCCAGCAGTGGGCGGGGGACAGGGGGAGAAAAACTGTTTTTT CASSGRGTGGEKLFF
TRBJ2-5 . TRBV4-2 many TGTGCCAGCAGCCAAGTCTTAGGGAATAGAGGGGGCCAAGAGACCCAGTACTTC CASSQVLGNRGGQETQYF
TRBJ1-1 . TRBV6-6 . TGTGCCAGCAGTTACCGGTGGCAGCTGAACACTGAAGCTTTCTTT CASSYRWQLNTEAFF
TRBJ1-4 . TRBV7-6 few TGTGCCAGCAGCCTACAAAGTGAAAAACTGTTTTTT CASSLQSEKLFF
TRBJ1-5 TRBD1 TRBV12-3/TRBV12-4 few TGTGCCAGCAGGGATAAGGACAGGGACCAGCCCCAGCATTTT CASRDKDRDQPQHF
TRBJ2-5 TRBD2 TRBV20-1 . TGCAGTGCTAGTTTAGCGGGGGATACCCAAGAGACCCAGTACTTC CSASLAGDTQETQYF
TRBJ2-4 TRBD1 TRBV6-6 few TGTGCCAGCAGTCCGACAGGGACCGACATTCAGTACTTC CASSPTGTDIQYF
TRBJ1-4 . TRBV7-9 . TGTGCCAGCAGCTTAGCGCGTTACAGAGCCGCAACTAATGAAAAACTGTTTTTT CASSLARYRAATNEKLFF
TRBJ1-2 TRBD1 TRBV25-1 few TGTGCCAGCAGTGGAGGGGGCCTTACTAACTATGGCTACACCTTC CASSGGGLTNYGYTF
TRBJ1-5 . TRBV2 . TGTGCCAGCAGTGAAAGGATGAGCGGACACAATCAGCCCCAGCATTTT CASSERMSGHNQPQHF
TRBJ1-6 . TRBV27 many TGTGCCAGCAGTTTACTCTCGAGTTGGAGGTCCAATTCACCCCTCCACTTT CASSLLSSWRSNSPLHF
TRBJ1-4 . TRBV5-1 . TGCGCCAGCAGCCCGTGGGCGGGACGGCAAAGTAATGAAAAACTGTTTTTT CASSPWAGRQSNEKLFF
TRBJ2-6 . TRBV12-3/TRBV12-4 few TGTGCCAGCAGTTTAGAATTACGGGGCACAGGGGCCAACGTCCTGACTTTC CASSLELRGTGANVLTF
TRBJ2-3 . TRBV5-6 few TGTGCCAGCAGCTTGGTTCGGAGTGGGGATACGCAGTATTTT CASSLVRSGDTQYF
TRBJ2-1 . TRBV14 few TGTGCCAGCAGCCAAGACCGCGGGGCCTACAATGAGCAGTTCTTC CASSQDRGAYNEQFF
TRBJ2-2 . TRBV5-8 few TGTGCCAGCAACCAGGACAGAGACACCGGGGAGCTGTTTTTT CASNQDRDTGELFF